The T cell receptor beta chain described here comes from a study of CD8+CD57+ T cells in acquired aplastic anemia. Study-level background: Yields of DNA that came from sorted CD4+ and CD8+ cells averaged roughly 3.2 ug.

TCR beta VDJ and CDR3 profiles were obtained from a genomic DNA template. One entry per CDR3 protein, called by TCRdb with MiXCR from the reads. The sample comprises around 170,000 distinct CDR3 sequences, around 47% of which are singletons, and around a tenth rests with the top ten. Trimming pared 0 bases from V and 4 bases from J, leaving 10 bases between. The germline CDR1 and CDR2 sequences are MGHRA and YSYEKL. CDR3 size: 14 residues. This clonotype was detected ten times or more. Its antigen is not identified. The authors sequenced patients whose flow cytometry had shown CD8+CD57+ cell expansion. General study points: Levels of CD8+ Simpson's diversity were not significantly distinct in patients versus controls.

V and J are TRBV4-1 and TRBJ2-7, with D perhaps TRBD1 (6 bases). The sample taken for sequencing was sorted CD4+, CD8+, or CD8+CD57+ T cells (not recorded which) from PBMCs. The receptor was isolated from a human donor with aplastic anemia. The CDR3 nucleotides read TGCGCCAGCAGCCAAGAACAGGGCCTGTACGAGCAGTACTTC. This translates into CASSQEQGLYEQYF.